This T cell receptor (beta chain) was obtained from a study of blood T cell repertoires in COVID-19. On the study more broadly: The study drew acute and convalescent COVID-19 samples from the United States, Italy and Spain.

This clone has a handful of counts. This CDR3 region has 14 residues. Trimming stripped 0 bases from V and 11 bases from J, with 17 bases between. Germline V CDR1 and CDR2: SGHRS, YFSETQ. TCRdb's copy holds only in-frame clones and misses some; the assay was immunoSEQ multiplex PCR. The sample has about 220,000 clones, 84% seen once. The sample comprised peripheral blood. The J gene is TRBJ1-1, the V gene TRBV5-1; D not certain. This receptor was taken from a man aged 45-65 years with active or convalescent COVID-19. The CDR3 loop reads CASSLAVGLVEAFF. CDR3 sequence (DNA): TGCGCCAGCAGCTTGGCCGTAGGACTCGTCGAGGCTTTCTTT. The full variable domain, with the rest looked up from reference TRBV5-1 and TRBJ1-1, is KAGVTQTPRYLIKTRGQQVTLSCSPISGHRSVSWYQQTPGQGLQFLFEYFSETQRNKGNFPGRFSGRQFSNSRSEMNVSTLELGDSALYLCASSLAVGLVEAFFGQGTRLTVV.